The TCR beta chain under discussion was sequenced for a study of blood T cells in healthy people across ages. The authors ran a second PCR of about 7 to 11 cycles using a sample-barcoded 5' primer and a J-beta primer mix. Each TCR beta cDNA got a 12-nucleotide random molecular identifier. The yield of each sample was at least 3 million CDR3-containing paired-end reads. MiXCR, applied by TCRdb to the 5' RACE reads, yields one record per CDR3 protein. The sample yields over 1,300,000 distinct CDR3 sequences, 59% seen once. Germline assignment: CDR1 MGHRA and CDR2 YSYEKL. V was pared by 1 base and J by 6 bases, with 3 bases of the junction left unmatched. This CDR3 has 14 amino acids.

The sequence derives from a man aged 18 to 29 in good health. Sequencing was performed on blood. The rearrangement uses TRBV4-1 and TRBJ2-1; TRBD2 matches at 7 bases. The chain's CDR3 is CASSQGSGPNEQFF. In DNA, the CDR3 is TGCGCCAGCAGCCAAGGTAGCGGGCCCAATGAGCAGTTCTTC.